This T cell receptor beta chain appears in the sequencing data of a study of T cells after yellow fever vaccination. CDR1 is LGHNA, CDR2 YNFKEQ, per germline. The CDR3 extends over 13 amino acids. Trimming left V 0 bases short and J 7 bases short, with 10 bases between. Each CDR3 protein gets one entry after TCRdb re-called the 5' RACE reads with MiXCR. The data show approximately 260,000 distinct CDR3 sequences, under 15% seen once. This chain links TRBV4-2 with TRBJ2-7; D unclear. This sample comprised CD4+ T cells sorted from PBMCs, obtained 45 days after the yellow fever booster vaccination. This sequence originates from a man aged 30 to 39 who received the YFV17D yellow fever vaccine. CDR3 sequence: CASSQELGTEQYF. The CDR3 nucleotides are TGTGCCAGCAGCCAAGAGTTAGGTACGGAGCAGTACTTC.